This T cell receptor (beta chain) appears in the sequencing data of a study of T cell changes during pregnancy in multiple sclerosis. Germline loops: CDR1 MNHNY, CDR2 SVGAGI (reference sequence). The CDR3 length is 12 residues. V was shortened by 3 bases and J by 6 bases, with 9 bases between the two germline ends. The repertoire was sequenced with immunoSEQ multiplex PCR; TCRdb's copy has only in-frame clones and lacks some. The sample records about 89,000 clones, about 93% being singletons. As regards this clone: This sample includes further DNA sequences coding for the same CDR3.

The chain links TRBV6-6 to TRBJ2-7, with D tentatively TRBD1 (7 bases). The specimen was peripheral blood, collected after pregnancy. The receptor was derived from a female donor in good health, enrolled as a control in a pregnancy study. CDR3 coding DNA: TGTGCCAGCAGTTATCAGGGGGGCGAGCAGTACTTC. Its protein is CASSYQGGEQYF.